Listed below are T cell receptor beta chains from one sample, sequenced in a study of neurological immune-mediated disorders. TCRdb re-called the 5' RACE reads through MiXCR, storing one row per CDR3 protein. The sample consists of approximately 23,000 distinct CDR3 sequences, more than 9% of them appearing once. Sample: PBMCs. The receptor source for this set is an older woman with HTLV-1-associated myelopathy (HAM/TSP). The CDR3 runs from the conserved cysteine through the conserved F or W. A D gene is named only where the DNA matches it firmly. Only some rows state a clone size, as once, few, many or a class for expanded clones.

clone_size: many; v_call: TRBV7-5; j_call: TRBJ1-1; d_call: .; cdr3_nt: .; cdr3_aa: CISVPEAAVGTIGTEAFF
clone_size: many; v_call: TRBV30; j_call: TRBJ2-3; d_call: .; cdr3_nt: TGTGCCTGGAATCGTCACACAAGCACAGATACGCAGTATTTT; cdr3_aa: CAWNRHTSTDTQYF
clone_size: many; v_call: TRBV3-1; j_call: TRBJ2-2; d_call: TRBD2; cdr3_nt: TGTGCCAGCAGCCCCCCAGCGGGGCGACCTTTGTTCGGGGAGCTGTTTTTT; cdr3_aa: CASSPPAGRPLFGELFF
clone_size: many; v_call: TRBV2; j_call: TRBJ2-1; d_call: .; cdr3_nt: TGTGCCAGCAGTGGATCCAGGGTGGTTGAGCAGTTCTTC; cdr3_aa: CASSGSRVVEQFF
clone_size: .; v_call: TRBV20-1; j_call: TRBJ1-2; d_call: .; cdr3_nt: TGCAGTGCTACCAAACAGGGATCGTGGAACTATGGCTACACCTTC; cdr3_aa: CSATKQGSWNYGYTF
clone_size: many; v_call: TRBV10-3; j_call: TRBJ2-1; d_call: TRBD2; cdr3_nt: TGTGCCATCAGTTCCGGGACTAGCCTGCCCGATGAGCAGTTCTTC; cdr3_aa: CAISSGTSLPDEQFF
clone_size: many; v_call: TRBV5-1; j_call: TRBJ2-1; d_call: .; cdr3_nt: TGCGCCAGCAGCTCGACAGGGGGCCGACTAGCGGTAACCTACAATGAGCAGTTCTTC; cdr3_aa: CASSSTGGRLAVTYNEQFF
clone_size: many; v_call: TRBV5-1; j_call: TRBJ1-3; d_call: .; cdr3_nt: TGCGCCAGCAGCTTGGAGGGCAGGACCAGCTCTGGAAACACCATATATTTT; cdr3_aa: CASSLEGRTSSGNTIYF
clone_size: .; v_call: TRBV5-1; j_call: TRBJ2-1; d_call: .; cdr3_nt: TGCGCCAGCAGCTTGGACGGGGCGGCCAATGAGCAGTTCTTC; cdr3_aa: CASSLDGAANEQFF
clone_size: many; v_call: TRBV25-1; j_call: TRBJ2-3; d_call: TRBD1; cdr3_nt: TGTGCCAGCATGGACAGGGTAGCAGATACGCAGTATTTT; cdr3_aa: CASMDRVADTQYF
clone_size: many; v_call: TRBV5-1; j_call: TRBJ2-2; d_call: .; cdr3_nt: TGCGCCAGCAGTTCCGGGGAGCTGTTTTTT; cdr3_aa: CASSSGELFF
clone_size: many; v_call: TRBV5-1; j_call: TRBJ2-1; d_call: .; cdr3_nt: TGCGCCAGCAGCTTGGATGGCACCCTTTGGAATGAGCAGTTCTTC; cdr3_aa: CASSLDGTLWNEQFF
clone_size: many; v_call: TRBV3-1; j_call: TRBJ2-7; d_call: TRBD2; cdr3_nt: TGTGCCAGCAGCCGAGGACTAGCGGGGAGCTCCTACGAGCAGTACTTC; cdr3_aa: CASSRGLAGSSYEQYF
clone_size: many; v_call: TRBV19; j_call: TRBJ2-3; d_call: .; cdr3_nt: TGTGCCAGTACCCCCCGCGAGCGGGGCACAGATACGCAGTATTTT; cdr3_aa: CASTPRERGTDTQYF
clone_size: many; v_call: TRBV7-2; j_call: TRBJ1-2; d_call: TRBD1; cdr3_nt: TGTGCCAGCAGTACAGGGGGCGCCTACCCTAACTATGGCTACACCTTC; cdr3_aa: CASSTGGAYPNYGYTF
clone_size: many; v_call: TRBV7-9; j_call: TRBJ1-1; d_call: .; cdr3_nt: TGTGCCAGCAGCTTTATTTTTGGAGTCTTAGACACTGAAGCTTTCTTT; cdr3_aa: CASSFIFGVLDTEAFF
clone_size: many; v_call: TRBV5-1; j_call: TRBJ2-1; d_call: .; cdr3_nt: TGCGCCAGCAGCTCTCTTACCGGTGGTGAGCAGTTCTTC; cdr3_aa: CASSSLTGGEQFF
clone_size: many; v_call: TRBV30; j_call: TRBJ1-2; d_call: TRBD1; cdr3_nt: TGTGCCTGGAGTGGTAGCGCCCTACAGGGGGCAATCAACTATGGCTACACCTTC; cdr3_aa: CAWSGSALQGAINYGYTF
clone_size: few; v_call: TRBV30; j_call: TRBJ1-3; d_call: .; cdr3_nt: TGTGCCTGGACCTCTCTTCGTCAGGGAAACACCATATATTTT; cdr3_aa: CAWTSLRQGNTIYF
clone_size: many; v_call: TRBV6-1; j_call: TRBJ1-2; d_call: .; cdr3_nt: TGTGCCAGCAGTGAAGCGCATAACTATGGCTACACCTTC; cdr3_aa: CASSEAHNYGYTF
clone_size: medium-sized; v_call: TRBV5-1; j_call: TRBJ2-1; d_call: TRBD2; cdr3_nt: TGCGCCAGCAGCTTCCCGACTAGCGGGGGTATCTACAATGAGCAGTTCTTC; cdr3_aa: CASSFPTSGGIYNEQFF
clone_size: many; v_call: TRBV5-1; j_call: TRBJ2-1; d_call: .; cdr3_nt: TGCGCCAGCAGCTTGCGAACCCCGACCTACAATGAGCAGTTCTTC; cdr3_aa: CASSLRTPTYNEQFF